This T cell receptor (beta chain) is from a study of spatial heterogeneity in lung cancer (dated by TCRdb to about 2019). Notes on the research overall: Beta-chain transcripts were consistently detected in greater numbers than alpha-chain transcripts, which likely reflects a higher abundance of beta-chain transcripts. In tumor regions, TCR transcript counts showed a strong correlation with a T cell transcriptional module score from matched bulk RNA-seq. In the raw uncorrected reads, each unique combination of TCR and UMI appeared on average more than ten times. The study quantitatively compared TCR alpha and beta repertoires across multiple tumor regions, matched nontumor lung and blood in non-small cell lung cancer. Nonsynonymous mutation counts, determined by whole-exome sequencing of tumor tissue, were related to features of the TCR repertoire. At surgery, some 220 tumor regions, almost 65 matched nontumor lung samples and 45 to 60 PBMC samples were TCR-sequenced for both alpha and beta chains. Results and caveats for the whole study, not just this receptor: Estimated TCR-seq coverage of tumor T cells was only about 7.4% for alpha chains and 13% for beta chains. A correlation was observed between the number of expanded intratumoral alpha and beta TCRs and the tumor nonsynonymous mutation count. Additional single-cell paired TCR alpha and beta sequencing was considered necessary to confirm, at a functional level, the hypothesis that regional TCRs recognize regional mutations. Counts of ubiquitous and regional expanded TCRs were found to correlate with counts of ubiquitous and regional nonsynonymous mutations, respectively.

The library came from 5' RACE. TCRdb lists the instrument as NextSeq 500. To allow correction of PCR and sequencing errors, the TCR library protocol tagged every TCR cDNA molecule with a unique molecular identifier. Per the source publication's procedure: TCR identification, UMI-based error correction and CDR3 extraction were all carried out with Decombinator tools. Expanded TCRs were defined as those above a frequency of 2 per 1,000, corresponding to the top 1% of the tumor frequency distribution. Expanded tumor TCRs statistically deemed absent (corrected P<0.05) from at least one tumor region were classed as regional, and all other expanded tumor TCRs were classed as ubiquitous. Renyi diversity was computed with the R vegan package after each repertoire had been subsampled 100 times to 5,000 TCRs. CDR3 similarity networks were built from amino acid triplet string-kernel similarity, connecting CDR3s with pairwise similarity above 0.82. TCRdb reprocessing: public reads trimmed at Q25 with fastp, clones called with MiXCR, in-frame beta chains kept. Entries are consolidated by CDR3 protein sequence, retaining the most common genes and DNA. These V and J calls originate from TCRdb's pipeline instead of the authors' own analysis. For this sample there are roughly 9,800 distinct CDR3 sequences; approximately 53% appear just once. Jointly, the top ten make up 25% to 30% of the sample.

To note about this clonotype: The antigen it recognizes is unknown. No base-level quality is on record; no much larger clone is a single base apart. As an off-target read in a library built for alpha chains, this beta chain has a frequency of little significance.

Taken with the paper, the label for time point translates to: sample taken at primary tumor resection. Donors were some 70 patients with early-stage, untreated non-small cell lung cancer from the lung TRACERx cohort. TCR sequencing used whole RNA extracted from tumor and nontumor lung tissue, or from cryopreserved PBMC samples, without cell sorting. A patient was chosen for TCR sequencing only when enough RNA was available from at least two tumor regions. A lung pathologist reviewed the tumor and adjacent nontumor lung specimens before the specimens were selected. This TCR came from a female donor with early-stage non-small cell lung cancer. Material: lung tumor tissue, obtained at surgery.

DNA sequence: TGTGCCAGCAGCTTGGGGATTAGCAATCAGCCCCAGCATTTT. Its amino acids are CASSLGISNQPQHF. This chain is built from TRBV5-5 and TRBJ1-5; the D gene lacks a confident call. The V and J ends are trimmed by 0 bases and 0 bases, leaving 4 bases between them. Taken from cysteine to phenylalanine, the CDR3 has 14 residues. The sequence is cut down to CDR3 DNA, 42 bases in frame from base 1. The germline V gene (reference sequence) specifies SGHKS as CDR1 and YYEKEE as CDR2.